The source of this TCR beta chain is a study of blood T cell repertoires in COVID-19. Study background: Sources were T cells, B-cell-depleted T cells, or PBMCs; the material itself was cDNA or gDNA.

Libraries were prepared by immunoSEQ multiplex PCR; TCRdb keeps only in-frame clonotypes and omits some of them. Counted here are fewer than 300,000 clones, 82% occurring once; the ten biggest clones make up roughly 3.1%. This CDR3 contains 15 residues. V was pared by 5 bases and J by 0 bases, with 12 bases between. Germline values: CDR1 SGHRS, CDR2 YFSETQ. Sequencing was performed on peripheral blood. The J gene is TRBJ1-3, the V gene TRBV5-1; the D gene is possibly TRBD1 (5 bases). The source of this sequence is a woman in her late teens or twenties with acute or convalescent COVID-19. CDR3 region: CASSPTGFSGNTIYF. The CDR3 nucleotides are TGCGCCAGCAGTCCCACAGGTTTCTCTGGAAACACCATATATTTT. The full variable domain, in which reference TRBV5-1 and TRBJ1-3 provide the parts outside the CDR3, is KAGVTQTPRYLIKTRGQQVTLSCSPISGHRSVSWYQQTPGQGLQFLFEYFSETQRNKGNFPGRFSGRQFSNSRSEMNVSTLELGDSALYLCASSPTGFSGNTIYFGEGSWLTVV.